A selection of T cell receptor beta chains follows, all from one sample in a study of T cell repertoires in ileal Crohn's disease. Assay used: immunoSEQ multiplex PCR; TCRdb lists only in-frame clones, some missing. Of nearly 8,500 clones detected, around 84% appear once; the ten largest clones hold 9.5% to 15%. The source material was ileal tissue. All receptors derive from an adult with Crohn's disease. The conserved cysteine and the conserved F or W are not part of the CDR3 here.

v_call cdr3_aa
TRBV7-2 ASSLRGELF
TRBV6-1 ASSMEDGNEQF
TRBV4-1 ASSQDPRGEAF
TRBV28 ASSTPTAPYEQY
TRBV7-3 ASKEAGGDEQY
TRBV28 ASSIRQGRFTGELF
TRBV4-3 ASSQEGLEPSKNIQY
TRBV5-1 ASSPEVPRDTQY
TRBV7-9 ASSLEGGGNTDTQY
TRBV19 ASRASGTALYNEQF
TRBV15 ATSRDYSSGANVLT
TRBV27 ASSSPGQGDYGYT
TRBV18 ASSESQGIETQY
TRBV5-1 ASSLAPGGFGADTQY
TRBV28 ASSLSLAYEQY
TRBV11-1 ASSLGGGSAYEQY
TRBV11-2 ASSLEVGEAF
TRBV28 ASSFSTGAEETQY
TRBV7-6 ASSLEQGARPAF
TRBV27 ASSSPYTGSYDYGYT
TRBV7-9 ASSPRDRTFQETQY
TRBV7-9 ASSQLRTINVYGYT
TRBV5-8 ASSQGDTQY
TRBV18 ASSTGGGTYEQY
TRBV10-3 ASRQDSYEQY
TRBV2 ASRRREGSGELF
TRBV19 ASTGQDRGSKNIQY
TRBV5-1 ASSLVSGDQPQH
TRBV2 ASSRGVNTEAF